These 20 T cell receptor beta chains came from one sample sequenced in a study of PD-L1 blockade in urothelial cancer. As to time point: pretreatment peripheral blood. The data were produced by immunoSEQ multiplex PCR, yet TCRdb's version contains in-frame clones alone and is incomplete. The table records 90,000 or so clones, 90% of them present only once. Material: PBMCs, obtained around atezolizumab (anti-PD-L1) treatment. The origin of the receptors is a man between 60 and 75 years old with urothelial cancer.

The CDR3 sequence: CASSLRGSWQYF. In DNA form, the CDR3 reads TGTGCCAGCAGCCTACGGGGGTCGTGGCAGTACTTC. The V gene is TRBV14, the J gene TRBJ2-7; D possibly corresponds to TRBD2 (6 bases). CDR1 is SGHDN and CDR2 is FVKESK in the germline V gene. With 4 bases removed from V and 9 bases from J, the gap between germline ends came to 13 bases. The CDR3 has 12 amino acids.

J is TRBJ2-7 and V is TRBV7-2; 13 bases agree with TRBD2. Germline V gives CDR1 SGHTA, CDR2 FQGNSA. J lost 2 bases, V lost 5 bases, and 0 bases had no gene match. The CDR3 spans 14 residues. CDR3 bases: TGTGCCAGCAGCGGGACTAGCGGGGCCTACGAGCAGTACTTC. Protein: CASSGTSGAYEQYF.

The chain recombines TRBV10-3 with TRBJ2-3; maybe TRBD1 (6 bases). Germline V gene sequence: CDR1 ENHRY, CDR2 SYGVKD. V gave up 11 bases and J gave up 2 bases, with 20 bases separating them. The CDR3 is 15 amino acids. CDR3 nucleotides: TGTGCCGCCGCCTTTCGGGACACAAACACAGATACGCAGTATTTT. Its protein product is CAAAFRDTNTDTQYF.

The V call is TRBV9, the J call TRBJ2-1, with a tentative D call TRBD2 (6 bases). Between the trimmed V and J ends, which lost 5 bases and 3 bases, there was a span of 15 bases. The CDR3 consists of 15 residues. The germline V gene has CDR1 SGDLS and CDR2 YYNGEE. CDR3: CASRSAGGVYNEQFF. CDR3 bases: TGTGCCAGCAGGTCCGCCGGGGGAGTCTACAATGAGCAGTTCTTC. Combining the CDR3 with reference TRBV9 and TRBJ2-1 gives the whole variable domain DSGVTQTPKHLITATGQRVTLRCSPRSGDLSVYWYQQSLDQGLQFLIQYYNGEERAKGNILERFSAQQFPDLHSELNLSSLELGDSALYFCASRSAGGVYNEQFFGPGTRLTVL.

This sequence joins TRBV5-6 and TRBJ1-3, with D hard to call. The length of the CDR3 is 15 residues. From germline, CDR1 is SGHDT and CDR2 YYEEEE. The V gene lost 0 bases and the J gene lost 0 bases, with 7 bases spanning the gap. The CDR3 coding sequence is TGTGCCAGCAGCTTGGGTCCGGTCTCTGGAAACACCATATATTTT. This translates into CASSLGPVSGNTIYF.

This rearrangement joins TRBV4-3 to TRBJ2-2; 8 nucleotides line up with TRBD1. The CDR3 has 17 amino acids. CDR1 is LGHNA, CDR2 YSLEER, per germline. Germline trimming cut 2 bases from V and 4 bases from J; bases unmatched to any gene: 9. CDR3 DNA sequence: TGCGCCAGCAGCCAAAGCCAGGGGGCGCGGGGCACCGGGGAGCTGTTTTTT. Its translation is CASSQSQGARGTGELFF.

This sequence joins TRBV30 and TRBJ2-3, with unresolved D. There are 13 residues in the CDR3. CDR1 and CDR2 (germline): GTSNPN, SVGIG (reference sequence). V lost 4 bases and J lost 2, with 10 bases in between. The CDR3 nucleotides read TGTGCCTGGAACGAGAGAATCACAGATACGCAGTATTTT. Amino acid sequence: CAWNERITDTQYF.

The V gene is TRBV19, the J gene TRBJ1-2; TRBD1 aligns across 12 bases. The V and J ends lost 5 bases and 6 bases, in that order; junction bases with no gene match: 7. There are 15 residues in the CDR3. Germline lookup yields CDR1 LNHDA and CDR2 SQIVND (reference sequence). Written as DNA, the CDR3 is TGTGCCAGTAGTCCCCGGGACAGGGGGCGCGATGGCTACACCTTC. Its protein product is CASSPRDRGRDGYTF.

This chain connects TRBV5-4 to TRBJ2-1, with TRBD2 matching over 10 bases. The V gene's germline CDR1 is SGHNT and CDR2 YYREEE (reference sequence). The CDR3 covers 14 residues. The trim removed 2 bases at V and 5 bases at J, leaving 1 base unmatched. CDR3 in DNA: TGTGCCAGCAGCTTTAGCGGGGGGAACAATGAGCAGTTCTTC. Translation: CASSFSGGNNEQFF.

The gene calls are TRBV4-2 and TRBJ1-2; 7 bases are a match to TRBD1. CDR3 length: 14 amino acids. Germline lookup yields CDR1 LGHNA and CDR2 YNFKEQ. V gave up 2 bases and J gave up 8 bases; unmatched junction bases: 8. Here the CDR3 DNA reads TGTGCCAGCAGCCAAAAAAAAGGGGGCCTCGGCTACACCTTC. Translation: CASSQKKGGLGYTF.

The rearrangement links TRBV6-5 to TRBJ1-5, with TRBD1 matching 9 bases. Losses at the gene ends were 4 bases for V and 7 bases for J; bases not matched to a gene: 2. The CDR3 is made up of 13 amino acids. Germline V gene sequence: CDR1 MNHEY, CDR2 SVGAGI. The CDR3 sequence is CASSFTGGQPQHF. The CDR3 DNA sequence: TGTGCCAGCAGTTTTACAGGGGGCCAGCCCCAGCATTTT.

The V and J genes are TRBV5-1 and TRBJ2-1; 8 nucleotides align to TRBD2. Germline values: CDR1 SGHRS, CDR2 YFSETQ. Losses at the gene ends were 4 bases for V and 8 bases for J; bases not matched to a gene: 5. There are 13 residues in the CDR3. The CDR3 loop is CASSTGLVDEQFF. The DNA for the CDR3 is TGCGCCAGCAGCACGGGACTAGTTGATGAGCAGTTCTTC.

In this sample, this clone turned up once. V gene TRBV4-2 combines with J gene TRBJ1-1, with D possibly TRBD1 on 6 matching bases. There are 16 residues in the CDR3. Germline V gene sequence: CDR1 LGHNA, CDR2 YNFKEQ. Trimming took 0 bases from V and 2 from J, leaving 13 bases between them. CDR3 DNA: TGTGCCAGCAGCCAAGATCAGGGCAGGGGAAACACTGAAGCTTTCTTT. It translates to CASSQDQGRGNTEAFF.

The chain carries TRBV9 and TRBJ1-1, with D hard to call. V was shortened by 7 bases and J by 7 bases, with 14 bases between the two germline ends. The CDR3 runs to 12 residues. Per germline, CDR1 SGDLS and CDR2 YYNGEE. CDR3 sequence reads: CASGRTINEAFF. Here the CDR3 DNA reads TGTGCCAGCGGGCGGACTATTAATGAAGCTTTCTTT.

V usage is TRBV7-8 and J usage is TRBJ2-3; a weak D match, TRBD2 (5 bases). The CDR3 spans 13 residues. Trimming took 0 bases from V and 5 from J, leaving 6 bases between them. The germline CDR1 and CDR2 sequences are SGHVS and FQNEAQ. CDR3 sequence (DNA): TGTGCCAGCAGCTTAGCAGGAGGAGATACGCAGTATTTT. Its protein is CASSLAGGDTQYF.

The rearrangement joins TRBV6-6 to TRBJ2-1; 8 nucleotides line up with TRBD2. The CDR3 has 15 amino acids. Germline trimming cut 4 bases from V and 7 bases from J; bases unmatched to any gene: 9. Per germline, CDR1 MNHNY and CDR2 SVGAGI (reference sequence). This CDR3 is CASSFAGGESNEQFF. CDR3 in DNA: TGTGCCAGCAGTTTTGCGGGAGGAGAGTCGAATGAGCAGTTCTTC.

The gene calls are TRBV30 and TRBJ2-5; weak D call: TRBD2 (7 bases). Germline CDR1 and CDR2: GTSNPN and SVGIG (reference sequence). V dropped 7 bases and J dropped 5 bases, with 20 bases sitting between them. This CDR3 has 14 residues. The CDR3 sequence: CASNWGGPGETQYF. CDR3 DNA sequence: TGTGCCTCCAACTGGGGGGGCCCAGGCGAGACCCAGTACTTC. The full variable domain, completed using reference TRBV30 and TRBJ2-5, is SQTIHQWPATLVQPVGSPLSLECTVEGTSNPNLYWYRQAAGRGLQLLFYSVGIGQISSEVPQNLSASRPQDRQFILSSKKLLLSDSGFYLCASNWGGPGETQYFGPGTRLLVL.

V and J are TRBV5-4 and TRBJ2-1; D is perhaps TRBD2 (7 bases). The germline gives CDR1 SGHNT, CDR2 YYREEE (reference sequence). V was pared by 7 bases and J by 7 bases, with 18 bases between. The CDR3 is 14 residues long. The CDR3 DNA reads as TGTGCCAGCCGCGAGCGAGGGGGGGCAAATGAGCAGTTCTTC. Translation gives CASRERGGANEQFF.

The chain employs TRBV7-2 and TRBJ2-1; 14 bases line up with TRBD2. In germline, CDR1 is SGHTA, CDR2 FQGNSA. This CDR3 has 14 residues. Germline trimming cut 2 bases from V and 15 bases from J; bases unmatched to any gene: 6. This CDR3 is CASSLRGLAGEGFF. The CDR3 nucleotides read TGTGCCAGCAGCTTACGGGGACTAGCGGGGGAGGGGTTCTTC.

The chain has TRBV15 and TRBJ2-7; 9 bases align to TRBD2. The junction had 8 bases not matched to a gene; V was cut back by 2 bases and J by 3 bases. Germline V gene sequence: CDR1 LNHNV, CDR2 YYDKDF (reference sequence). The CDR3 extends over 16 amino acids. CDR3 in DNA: TGTGCCACCAGCAGATCGACAGTAGCGGGAGACTACGAGCAGTACTTC. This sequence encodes CATSRSTVAGDYEQYF.